This TCR beta chain was recovered during a study of T-cell reconstitution after alpha-beta-depleted transplantation in children. The germline CDR1 and CDR2 sequences are MNHEY and SMNVEV (reference sequence). The CDR3 runs 14 residues. V lost 2 bases, J lost 3 bases, and 8 bases lay in between. Regarding this clonotype: The target antigen is unknown.

Library preparation (for TCRbeta) was performed with unique molecular identifiers. TCRdb passed the PCR reads through MiXCR, listing each CDR3 protein once. The sample comprises about a million distinct CDR3 sequences, about 29% of which are singletons, and 25% to 35% rests with the top ten. Study-wide points: Newly produced T cells mostly accounted for T-cell counts and diversity one year post-transplant.

Sequenced here: PBMCs, mostly from graft donor cells, sampled 360 days after TCRalphabeta/CD19-depleted stem cell transplant. The sequence was obtained from a boy in the first two years of life who had a stem cell transplant for SCID, so the T cells may come from the graft donor. The chain recombines TRBV27 with TRBJ1-5; D is unresolved. CDR3 nucleotides: TGTGCCAGCAGTTTAAATCCCTTCAATCAGCCCCAGCATTTT. Translation gives CASSLNPFNQPQHF.